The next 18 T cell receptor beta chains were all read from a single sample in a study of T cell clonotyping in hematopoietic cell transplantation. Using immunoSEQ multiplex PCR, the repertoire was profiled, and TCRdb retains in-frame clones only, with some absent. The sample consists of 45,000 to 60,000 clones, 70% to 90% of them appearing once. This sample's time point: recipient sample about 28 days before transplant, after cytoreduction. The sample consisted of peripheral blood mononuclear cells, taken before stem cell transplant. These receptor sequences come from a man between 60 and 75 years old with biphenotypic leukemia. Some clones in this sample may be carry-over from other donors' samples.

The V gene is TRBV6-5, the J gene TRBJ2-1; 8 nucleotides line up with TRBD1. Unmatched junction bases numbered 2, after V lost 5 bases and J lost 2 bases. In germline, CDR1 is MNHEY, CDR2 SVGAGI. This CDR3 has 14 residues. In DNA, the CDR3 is TGTGCCAGCAGTCTGGACAGGGCCTACAATGAGCAGTTCTTC. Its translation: CASSLDRAYNEQFF.

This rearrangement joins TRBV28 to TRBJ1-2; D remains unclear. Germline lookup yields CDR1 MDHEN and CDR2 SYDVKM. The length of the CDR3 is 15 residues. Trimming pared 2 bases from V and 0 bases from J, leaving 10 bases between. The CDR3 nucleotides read TGTGCCAGCAGTTTAGACGGGTCGACTAACTATGGCTACACCTTC. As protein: CASSLDGSTNYGYTF.

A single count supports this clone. CDR3 protein: CASSLVNYGYTF. The CDR3 DNA reads as TGTGCCAGCAGTCTTGTAAACTATGGCTACACCTTC. The chain joins TRBV28 to TRBJ1-2, with D unresolved. The CDR3 runs to 12 residues. Germline V gives CDR1 MDHEN, CDR2 SYDVKM. Trimming left V 5 bases short and J 2 bases short, with 6 bases between.

CDR3 loop: CASSPFLAEQFF. Here the CDR3 DNA reads TGTGCCAGCAGCCCTTTCCTTGCTGAGCAGTTCTTC. This chain connects TRBV11-2 to TRBJ2-1, with D uncertain. Germline V lookup: CDR1 SGHAT, CDR2 FQNNGV. Trimming took off 5 bases at V and 9 bases at J, with 11 bases between the two ends. This CDR3 is 12 amino acids long. Filled out from reference TRBV11-2 and TRBJ2-1, the complete variable domain reads EAGVAQSPRYKIIEKRQSVAFWCNPISGHATLYWYQQILGQGPKLLIQFQNNGVVDDSQLPKDRFSAERLKGVDSTLKIQPAKLEDSAVYLCASSPFLAEQFFGPGTRLTVL.

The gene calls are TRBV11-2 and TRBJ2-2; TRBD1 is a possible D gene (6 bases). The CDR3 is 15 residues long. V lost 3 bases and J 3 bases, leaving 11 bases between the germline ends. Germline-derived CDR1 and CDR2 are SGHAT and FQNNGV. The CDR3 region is CASSLGHLDTGELFF. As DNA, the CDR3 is TGTGCCAGCAGCTTGGGACATCTCGACACCGGGGAGCTGTTTTTT.

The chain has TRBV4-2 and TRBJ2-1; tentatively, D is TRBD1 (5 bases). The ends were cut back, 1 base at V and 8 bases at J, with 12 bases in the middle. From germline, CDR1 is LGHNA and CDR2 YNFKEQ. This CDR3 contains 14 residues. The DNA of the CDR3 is TGTGCCAGCAGCCAAGTCAGCACAGGAGATGAGCAGTTCTTC. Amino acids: CASSQVSTGDEQFF.

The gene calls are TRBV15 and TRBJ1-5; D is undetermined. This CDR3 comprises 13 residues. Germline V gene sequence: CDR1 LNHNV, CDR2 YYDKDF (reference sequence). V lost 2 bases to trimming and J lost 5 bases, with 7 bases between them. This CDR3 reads CATSRSRDQPQHF. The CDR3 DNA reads TGTGCCACCAGCAGATCCCGTGATCAGCCCCAGCATTTT.

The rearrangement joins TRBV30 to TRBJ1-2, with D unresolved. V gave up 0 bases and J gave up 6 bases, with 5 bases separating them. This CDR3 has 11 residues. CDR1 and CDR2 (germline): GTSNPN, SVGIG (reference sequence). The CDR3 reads CAWSVEHGYTF. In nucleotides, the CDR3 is TGTGCCTGGAGTGTAGAGCATGGCTACACCTTC.

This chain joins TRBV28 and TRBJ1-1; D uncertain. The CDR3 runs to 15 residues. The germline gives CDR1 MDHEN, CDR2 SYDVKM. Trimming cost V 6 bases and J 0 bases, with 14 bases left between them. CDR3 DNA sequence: TGTGCCAGCAGGTATCTACGACGGTTGAACACTGAAGCTTTCTTT. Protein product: CASRYLRRLNTEAFF. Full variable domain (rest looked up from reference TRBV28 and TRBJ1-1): DVKVTQSSRYLVKRTGEKVFLECVQDMDHENMFWYRQDPGLGLRLIYFSYDVKMKEKGDIPEGYSVSREKKERFSLILESASTNQTSMYLCASRYLRRLNTEAFFGQGTRLTVV.

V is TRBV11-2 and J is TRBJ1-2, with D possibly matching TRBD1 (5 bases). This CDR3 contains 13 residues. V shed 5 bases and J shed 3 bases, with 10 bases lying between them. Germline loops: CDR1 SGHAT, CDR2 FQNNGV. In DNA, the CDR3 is TGTGCCAGCAGCCAGGGACGGGACTATGGCTACACCTTC. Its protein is CASSQGRDYGYTF.

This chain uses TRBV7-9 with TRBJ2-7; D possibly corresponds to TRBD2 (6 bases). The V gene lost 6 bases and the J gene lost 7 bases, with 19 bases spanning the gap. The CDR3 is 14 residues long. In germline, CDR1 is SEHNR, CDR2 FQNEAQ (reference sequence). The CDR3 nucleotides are TGTGCCAGCAGTTCCGGCTCGGGAGTAGGAGAGCAGTACTTC. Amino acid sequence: CASSSGSGVGEQYF.

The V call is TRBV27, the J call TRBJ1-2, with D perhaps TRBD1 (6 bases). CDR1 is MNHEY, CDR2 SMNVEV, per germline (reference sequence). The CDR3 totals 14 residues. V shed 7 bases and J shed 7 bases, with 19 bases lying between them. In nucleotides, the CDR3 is TGTGCCAGCACTTGCCCCCACAGGGTAGCTGGCTACACCTTC. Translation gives CASTCPHRVAGYTF.

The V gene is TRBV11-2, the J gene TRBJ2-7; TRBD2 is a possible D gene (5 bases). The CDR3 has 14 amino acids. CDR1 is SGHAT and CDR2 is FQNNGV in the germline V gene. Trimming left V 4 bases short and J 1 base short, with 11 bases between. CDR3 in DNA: TGTGCCAGCAGCTCCTTGACGGGGTCCTACGAGCAGTACTTC. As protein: CASSSLTGSYEQYF.

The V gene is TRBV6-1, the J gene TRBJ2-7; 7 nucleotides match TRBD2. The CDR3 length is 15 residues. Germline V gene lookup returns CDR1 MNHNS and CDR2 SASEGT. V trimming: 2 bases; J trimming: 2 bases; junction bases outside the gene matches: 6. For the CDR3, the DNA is TGTGCCAGCAGTGAATTGCGGGGAGGGACCTACGAGCAGTACTTC. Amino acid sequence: CASSELRGGTYEQYF.

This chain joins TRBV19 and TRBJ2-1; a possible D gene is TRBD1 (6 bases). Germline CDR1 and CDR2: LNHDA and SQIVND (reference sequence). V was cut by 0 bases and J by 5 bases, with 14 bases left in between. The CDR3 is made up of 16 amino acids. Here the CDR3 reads CASSIDPPSGDNEQFF. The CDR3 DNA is TGTGCCAGTAGTATAGACCCGCCCTCAGGGGACAATGAGCAGTTCTTC.

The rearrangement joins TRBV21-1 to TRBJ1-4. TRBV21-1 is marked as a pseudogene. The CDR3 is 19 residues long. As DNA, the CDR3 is TGTGCCAGCAGCAAAGCGGGGACGGAATCGAATTCAACTAATGAAAAACTGTTTTTT. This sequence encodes CASSKAGTESNSTNEKLFF.

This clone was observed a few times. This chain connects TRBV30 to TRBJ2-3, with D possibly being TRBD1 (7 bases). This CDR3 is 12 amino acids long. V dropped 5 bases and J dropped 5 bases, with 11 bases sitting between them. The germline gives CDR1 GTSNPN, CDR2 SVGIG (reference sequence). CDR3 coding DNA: TGTGCCTGGGACAGGGAGGAAGATACGCAGTATTTT. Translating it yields CAWDREEDTQYF.

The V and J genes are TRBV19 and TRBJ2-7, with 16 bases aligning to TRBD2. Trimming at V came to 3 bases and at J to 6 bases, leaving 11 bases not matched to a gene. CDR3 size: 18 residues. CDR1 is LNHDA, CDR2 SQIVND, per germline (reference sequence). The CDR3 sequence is CASSMVGTSGRAAREQYF. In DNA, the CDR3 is TGTGCCAGTAGTATGGTTGGGACTAGCGGGAGGGCCGCTCGCGAGCAGTACTTC.